The 32 T cell receptor beta chains given below trace back to one sample, sequenced in a study of siplizumab effects on memory and regulatory T cells. Measured with immunoSEQ multiplex PCR; TCRdb has only the in-frame clones, and not every one. The repertoire holds around 87,000 clones, with about nine tenths as singletons. Sequencing was carried out using CD4+ T cells sorted from blood. These receptors all stem from a human donor in good health.

This chain connects TRBV21-1 to TRBJ2-1; TRBD2, the table's D call, was not compared with the DNA. TRBV21-1 is designated a pseudogene. The CDR3 totals 19 residues. CDR3 in amino acids: CASSLERDRRLAQYNEQFF. CDR3 bases: TGTGCCAGCAGCCTCGAACGCGACAGGAGACTAGCGCAGTACAATGAGCAGTTCTTC.

The chain is built from TRBV13 and TRBJ2-5; D uncertain. The germline V gene encodes CDR1 PRHDT and CDR2 FYEKMQ (reference sequence). The CDR3 covers 14 residues. V was trimmed by 6 bases and J by 1 base, leaving 12 bases between them. The CDR3: CASRPYMGQETQYF. DNA for the CDR3: TGTGCCAGCAGGCCCTACATGGGCCAAGAGACCCAGTACTTC.

The gene calls are TRBV6-5 and TRBJ2-1; 9 bases align to TRBD1. J gave up 6 bases and V 5 bases, and 8 bases lay outside the gene matches. CDR1 and CDR2 from the germline V gene are MNHEY and SVGAGI. This CDR3 is built from 15 residues. CDR3 protein: CASSRPGQGPNEQFF. DNA for the CDR3: TGTGCCAGCAGTCGCCCGGGACAGGGCCCCAATGAGCAGTTCTTC.

The J gene is TRBJ2-3, the V gene TRBV25-1, with D tentatively TRBD1 or TRBD2 (5 bases each). V was clipped by 6 bases and J by 2 bases, with 18 bases between them. The germline V gene has CDR1 MGHDK and CDR2 SYGVNS. The CDR3 runs to 16 residues. In nucleotides, the CDR3 is TGTGCCAGCAGAGCCCTTGCCGGGACGAACACAGATACGCAGTATTTT. Translated, it gives CASRALAGTNTDTQYF.

V is TRBV7-9 and J is TRBJ2-5; D gene uncertain. The V gene lost 5 bases and the J gene lost 5 bases, with 21 bases spanning the gap. The CDR3 is 16 residues long. Germline V gives CDR1 SEHNR, CDR2 FQNEAQ (reference sequence). The CDR3 DNA reads as TGTGCCAGCAGCAAAGGGTTCAGTCTACACCCGGAGACCCAGTACTTC. This encodes CASSKGFSLHPETQYF. Looking up the rest from reference TRBV7-9 and TRBJ2-5 gives the full variable domain: DTGVSQNPRHKITKRGQNVTFRCDPISEHNRLYWYRQTLGQGPEFLTYFQNEAQLEKSRLLSDRFSAERPKGSFSTLEIQRTEQGDSAMYLCASSKGFSLHPETQYFGPGTRLLVL.

On this clone itself: The same CDR3 arises from other DNA sequences in this sample as well. The V call is TRBV7-9, the J call TRBJ2-4; no reliable D call. The CDR3 is 16 residues long. Trimming took 1 base from V and 0 from J, leaving 10 bases between them. CDR1 is SEHNR and CDR2 is FQNEAQ in the germline V gene (reference sequence). CDR3 residues: CASSLGAGLAKNIQYF. CDR3 sequence (DNA): TGTGCCAGCAGCTTAGGGGCAGGCCTAGCCAAAAACATTCAGTACTTC.

The chain is built from TRBV19 and TRBJ1-5, with 7 positions matching TRBD1. The CDR3 is 16 amino acids. V trimming: 3 bases; J trimming: 0 bases; junction bases outside the gene matches: 5. Germline V gives CDR1 LNHDA, CDR2 SQIVND (reference sequence). The DNA of the CDR3 is TGTGCCAGTAGTATCGGGACAGTTTATAGCAATCAGCCCCAGCATTTT. This codes for CASSIGTVYSNQPQHF.

This chain joins TRBV6-1 and TRBJ1-4; no clear D gene. The CDR3 loop spans 19 amino acids. Trimming pared 2 bases from V and 0 bases from J, leaving 19 bases between. The germline V gene encodes CDR1 MNHNS and CDR2 SASEGT. The CDR3 is CASSELGRMDYATNEKLFF. The CDR3 nucleotides read TGTGCCAGCAGTGAACTCGGACGTATGGACTATGCAACTAATGAAAAACTGTTTTTT.

This chain uses TRBV6-1 with TRBJ1-1; D gene unclear. Trimming shortened V by 6 bases and J by 2 bases, and 13 bases separated the two germline ends. This CDR3 has 14 amino acids. Germline CDR1 and CDR2: MNHNS and SASEGT. The CDR3 DNA sequence: TGTGCCAGCAGGAAAGACCGGAGAAACACTGAAGCTTTCTTT. It translates to CASRKDRRNTEAFF.

The rearrangement uses TRBV15 and TRBJ1-5; D is undetermined. Between the trimmed V and J ends, which lost 8 bases and 1 base, there was a span of 15 bases. CDR1 LNHNV and CDR2 YYDKDF come from the germline V gene (reference sequence). The CDR3 runs 15 residues. CDR3 DNA sequence: TGTGCCACCGCACCGGTGTTGAGGAGCAATCAGCCCCAGCATTTT. Its translation is CATAPVLRSNQPQHF.

The rearrangement uses TRBV6-1 and TRBJ2-2; 7 bases match TRBD1. Trimming removed 7 bases from V and 3 bases from J; junction bases left unmatched: 5. The length of the CDR3 is 14 residues. Germline CDR1 MNHNS, CDR2 SASEGT. The CDR3 sequence: CASIGQVDTGELFF. The CDR3 region has the DNA TGTGCCAGCATTGGACAGGTTGACACCGGGGAGCTGTTTTTT.

The chain carries TRBV7-9 and TRBJ2-7; D unresolved. The CDR3 is 11 amino acids. Trimming stripped 8 bases from V and 4 bases from J, with 9 bases between. The germline CDR1 and CDR2 sequences are SEHNR and FQNEAQ (reference sequence). The DNA for the CDR3 is TGTGCCAGCGGATTGGAGTACGAGCAGTACTTC. Translated: CASGLEYEQYF. The complete variable domain, with remaining parts taken from reference TRBV7-9 and TRBJ2-7, reads DTGVSQNPRHKITKRGQNVTFRCDPISEHNRLYWYRQTLGQGPEFLTYFQNEAQLEKSRLLSDRFSAERPKGSFSTLEIQRTEQGDSAMYLCASGLEYEQYFGPGTRLTVT.

The chain combines TRBV6-1 with TRBJ1-1; D is unresolved. The germline CDR1 and CDR2 sequences are MNHNS and SASEGT. V was shortened by 6 bases and J by 11 bases, with 13 bases between the two germline ends. The CDR3 has 11 residues. The CDR3 region is CASSGGVLAFF. CDR3 DNA: TGTGCCAGCAGCGGCGGCGTACTGGCTTTCTTT.

This rearrangement joins TRBV10-3 to TRBJ2-1, with D tentatively TRBD2 (6 bases). The V gene lost 9 bases and the J gene lost 5 bases, with 26 bases spanning the gap. CDR1 and CDR2 from the germline V gene are ENHRY and SYGVKD. The length of the CDR3 is 17 residues. In nucleotides, the CDR3 is TGTGCCATGGGGGGTCGAACCTCACCGGGCCCGAACAATGAGCAGTTCTTC. It specifies CAMGGRTSPGPNNEQFF.

The rearrangement links TRBV20-1 to TRBJ2-3; unclear D gene. This CDR3 is built from 10 residues. Trimming shortened V by 1 base and J by 4 bases, and 0 bases separated the two germline ends. Germline-derived CDR1 and CDR2 are DFQATT and SNEGSKA (reference sequence). CDR3 in amino acids: CSARADTQYF. The DNA of the CDR3 is TGCAGTGCTAGAGCAGATACGCAGTATTTT.

The rearrangement links TRBV29-1 to TRBJ2-3; possibly TRBD1 or TRBD2 for D (5 bases each). The V gene lost 4 bases and the J gene lost 2 bases, with 16 bases spanning the gap. This CDR3 comprises 15 residues. Looked up from germline, CDR1 is SQVTM and CDR2 is ANQGSEA. CDR3 sequence reads: CSVGGGRSATDTQYF. The CDR3 nucleotides are TGCAGCGTTGGGGGCGGGCGCTCGGCCACAGATACGCAGTATTTT.

The rearrangement uses TRBV2 and TRBJ2-1; a weak D match, TRBD1 (5 bases). Germline V gene sequence: CDR1 SNHLY, CDR2 FYNNEI. Trimming pared 9 bases from V and 0 bases from J, leaving 12 bases between. This CDR3 contains 14 residues. The CDR3 nucleotides read TGTGCCAGTATTTACAGGATCTCCTACAATGAGCAGTTCTTC. Its protein is CASIYRISYNEQFF.

The V call is TRBV15, the J call TRBJ2-3, with 8 nucleotides matching TRBD2. Looked up from germline, CDR1 is LNHNV and CDR2 is YYDKDF (reference sequence). J lost 2 bases, V lost 11 bases, and 9 bases had no gene match. This CDR3 contains 14 residues. CDR3 sequence reads: CASRAAGDTDTQYF. DNA for the CDR3: TGTGCCTCCCGTGCAGCGGGAGACACAGATACGCAGTATTTT.

This chain joins TRBV5-1 and TRBJ2-1, with TRBD2 matching 10 bases. The germline V gene has CDR1 SGHRS and CDR2 YFSETQ. J gave up 7 bases and V 0 bases, and 10 bases lay outside the gene matches. This CDR3 contains 17 residues. The CDR3 nucleotides are TGCGCCAGCAGCTTGGTGGGGGGCTCTAGCGGGAGAAATGAGCAGTTCTTC. Protein sequence: CASSLVGGSSGRNEQFF.

The chain's CDR3 is CAIRTLAGGHEQYF. CDR3 nucleotide sequence: TGTGCCATCAGAACACTAGCGGGAGGTCACGAGCAGTACTTC. V gene TRBV10-3 combines with J gene TRBJ2-7; 12 bases map to TRBD2. Germline trimming cut 6 bases from V and 5 bases from J; bases unmatched to any gene: 5. This CDR3 has 14 amino acids. The germline V gene encodes CDR1 ENHRY and CDR2 SYGVKD.

The chain uses TRBV6-5 and TRBJ2-5; D unclear. The CDR3 consists of 15 residues. From germline, CDR1 is MNHEY and CDR2 SVGAGI. V dropped 0 bases and J dropped 3 bases, with 11 bases sitting between them. The CDR3 spells CASSYSRRKEETQYF. The DNA for the CDR3 is TGTGCCAGCAGTTACTCTAGAAGGAAGGAAGAGACCCAGTACTTC.

The rearrangement joins TRBV5-5 to TRBJ2-7; TRBD1 matches at 8 bases. The ends lost 0 bases at V and 1 base at J; junction bases unmatched: 3. CDR1 is SGHKS and CDR2 is YYEKEE in the germline V gene (reference sequence). The CDR3 is made up of 15 amino acids. CDR3 region: CASSLAGGGSYEQYF. In nucleotides, the CDR3 is TGTGCCAGCAGCTTGGCAGGGGGCGGTTCCTACGAGCAGTACTTC.

The chain couples TRBV29-1 to TRBJ2-7, with TRBD2 matching over 7 bases. J gave up 5 bases and V 3 bases, and 4 bases lay outside the gene matches. Germline CDR1 and CDR2: SQVTM and ANQGSEA. There are 12 residues in the CDR3. CDR3 region: CSVDGSGDEQYF. The DNA for the CDR3 is TGCAGCGTTGACGGGAGCGGGGACGAGCAGTACTTC.

V usage is TRBV6-1 and J usage is TRBJ2-1, with D perhaps matching TRBD1 (6 bases). V gave up 6 bases and J gave up 5 bases, with 17 bases separating them. From germline, CDR1 is MNHNS and CDR2 SASEGT. This CDR3 is built from 15 residues. For the CDR3, the DNA is TGTGCCAGCAGGGGCAGGGGTCAGCGAGACAATGAGCAGTTCTTC. As protein: CASRGRGQRDNEQFF.

The V call is TRBV2, the J call TRBJ2-7; 10 nucleotides line up with TRBD2. Per the germline V gene, CDR1 is SNHLY and CDR2 is FYNNEI. The CDR3 runs to 15 residues. J lost 3 bases, V lost 1 base, and 3 bases had no gene match. As DNA, the CDR3 is TGTGCCAGCAGTGAAGAAGGACTAGCGGTCTACGAGCAGTACTTC. Amino acids: CASSEEGLAVYEQYF.

CDR3: CASSPSSGTSGPINYNEQFF. The CDR3 DNA is TGTGCCAGCTCACCCTCGTCCGGGACTAGCGGGCCGATAAACTACAATGAGCAGTTCTTC. The rearrangement joins TRBV18 to TRBJ2-1, with 12 positions matching TRBD2. This CDR3 is built from 20 residues. The V gene's germline CDR1 is KGHSH and CDR2 LQKENI. Trimming cost V 3 bases and J 3 bases; bases outside gene matches: 15.

This rearrangement joins TRBV7-2 to TRBJ2-1; no clear D gene. There are 15 residues in the CDR3. Looked up from germline, CDR1 is SGHTA and CDR2 is FQGNSA. Trimming stripped 1 base from V and 1 base from J, with 8 bases between. The CDR3 is CASSLVVGSYNEQFF. The DNA of the CDR3 is TGTGCCAGCAGCTTAGTAGTAGGTTCCTACAATGAGCAGTTCTTC.

V and J are TRBV27 and TRBJ1-1; the D gene is possibly TRBD1 (6 bases). Germline V gene data show CDR1 as MNHEY and CDR2 as SMNVEV (reference sequence). Trimming pared 5 bases from V and 1 base from J, leaving 11 bases between. This CDR3 has 14 amino acids. For the CDR3, the DNA is TGTGCCAGCAGTCCGCAAGGGGGGAACACTGAAGCTTTCTTT. Its protein is CASSPQGGNTEAFF.

The chain joins TRBV7-2 to TRBJ2-1; D ambiguous. Trimming shortened V by 0 bases and J by 4 bases, and 10 bases separated the two germline ends. CDR1 is SGHTA and CDR2 is FQGNSA in the germline V gene. This CDR3 spans 15 amino acids. As DNA, the CDR3 is TGTGCCAGCAGCTTAGCAGGGCCCTTTTACAATGAGCAGTTCTTC. Its protein product is CASSLAGPFYNEQFF. Full variable domain (missing parts from reference TRBV7-2 and TRBJ2-1): GAGVSQSPSNKVTEKGKDVELRCDPISGHTALYWYRQSLGQGLEFLIYFQGNSAPDKSGLPSDRFSAERTGGSVSTLTIQRTQQEDSAVYLCASSLAGPFYNEQFFGPGTRLTVL.

The chain links TRBV7-3 to TRBJ2-2; 7 nucleotides align to TRBD1. The CDR3 has 17 amino acids. The germline CDR1 and CDR2 sequences are SGHTA and FQGTGA. J gave up 0 bases and V 4 bases, and 8 bases lay outside the gene matches. CDR3 DNA: TGTGCCAGCAGCTCCCCGACAGGGTACGCGAACACCGGGGAGCTGTTTTTT. It yields the protein CASSSPTGYANTGELFF.

V usage is TRBV10-2 and J usage is TRBJ1-6, with 10 bases matching TRBD1. Germline trimming cut 1 base from V and 7 bases from J; bases unmatched to any gene: 1. This CDR3 has 15 amino acids. Germline V gene data show CDR1 as WSHSY and CDR2 as SAAADI. This chain's CDR3 is CASSEWGQGNSPLHF. As DNA, the CDR3 is TGCGCCAGCAGTGAGTGGGGACAGGGGAATTCACCCCTCCACTTT.

The chain has TRBV10-1 and TRBJ2-3; D not resolved. Trimming pared 4 bases from V and 0 bases from J, leaving 8 bases between. Germline-derived CDR1 and CDR2 are WNHNN and SYGVQD (reference sequence). CDR3 length equals 14 residues. Here the CDR3 DNA reads TGCGCCAGCAGTGCTACTCTGAGCACAGATACGCAGTATTTT. Translated: CASSATLSTDTQYF.